Detailed here is one T cell receptor beta chain. Its specificity is not known. This sample was included in a study of vaccination and CD4 T cells after COVID-19. Whole-study context: The cells were exposed to overlapping spike peptides originating from SARS-CoV-2, HCoV-NL63, HCoV-OC43 and HCoV-229E for stimulation. Cultures acting as controls obtained a CEFX pool, an HIV-1 Nef pool, or no peptide.

V was shortened by 0 bases and J by 5 bases, with 10 bases between the two germline ends. Germline CDR1 SGHAT, CDR2 FQNNGV. The CDR3 has 14 residues. Cultured CD4+ T-cell DNA underwent Oncomine TCR Beta short-read sequencing. TCRdb reanalysed the PCR reads using MiXCR and keeps one entry per CDR3 protein. This table holds about 8,900 distinct CDR3 sequences, roughly three fifths found once. Treatment: roughly 11-day PBMC culture with coronavirus spike peptide pools or control peptides (ViraFEST assay). Sample: CD4+ T cells from blood, cultured in vitro. The origin of this receptor is a human donor who had recovered from COVID-19. V and J are TRBV11-2 and TRBJ2-5; D might be TRBD2 (6 bases). The CDR3 reads CASSLEGLRETQYF. The CDR3 bases are TGTGCCAGCAGCTTAGAGGGACTGAGGGAGACCCAGTACTTC.